These T cell receptor beta chains were read from a single sample in a study of shared clonotypes between healthy human individuals. Using immunoSEQ multiplex PCR, the repertoire was profiled, and TCRdb retains in-frame clones only, with some absent. This table holds about 870,000 clones, 80% to 95% found once. Material: naive CD8+ T cells sorted from blood. Receptors were obtained from a young man in good health. Each CDR3 is given with its conserved first and last residue. The D gene is left open where the match is weak.

CDR3	D	V	J
CASHMGWSSYEQYF	-	TRBV28	TRBJ2-7
CASSFLTWEGTGEQYF	TRBD2	TRBV27	TRBJ2-7
CASSLFWWTAYNEQFF	-	TRBV7-3	TRBJ2-1
CASSGPGPGEQFF	-	TRBV10-1	TRBJ2-1
CASSQVVSPNYEQYF	-	TRBV4-1	TRBJ2-7
CASILLAGGTPDTQYF	TRBD2	TRBV7-8	TRBJ2-3
CASSDPTSGVGTDTQYF	TRBD2	TRBV25-1	TRBJ2-3
CASSLGQGAGQYF	TRBD1	TRBV6-6	TRBJ2-7
CSVDPNLLDTQGGYGYTF	-	TRBV29-1	TRBJ1-2
CASSLKGVQETQYF	-	TRBV7-2	TRBJ2-5
CSVPDRGYGYTF	TRBD1	TRBV29-1	TRBJ1-2
CASSLPDSGQASYEQYF	TRBD1	TRBV28	TRBJ2-7
CAISEQGSPPEQYF	-	TRBV10-3	TRBJ2-7
CASSAWVIRHEQFF	-	TRBV5-4	TRBJ2-1
CASSEGPILVYEQYF	-	TRBV2	TRBJ2-7
CASSLVGDGNQPQHF	-	TRBV7-9	TRBJ1-5